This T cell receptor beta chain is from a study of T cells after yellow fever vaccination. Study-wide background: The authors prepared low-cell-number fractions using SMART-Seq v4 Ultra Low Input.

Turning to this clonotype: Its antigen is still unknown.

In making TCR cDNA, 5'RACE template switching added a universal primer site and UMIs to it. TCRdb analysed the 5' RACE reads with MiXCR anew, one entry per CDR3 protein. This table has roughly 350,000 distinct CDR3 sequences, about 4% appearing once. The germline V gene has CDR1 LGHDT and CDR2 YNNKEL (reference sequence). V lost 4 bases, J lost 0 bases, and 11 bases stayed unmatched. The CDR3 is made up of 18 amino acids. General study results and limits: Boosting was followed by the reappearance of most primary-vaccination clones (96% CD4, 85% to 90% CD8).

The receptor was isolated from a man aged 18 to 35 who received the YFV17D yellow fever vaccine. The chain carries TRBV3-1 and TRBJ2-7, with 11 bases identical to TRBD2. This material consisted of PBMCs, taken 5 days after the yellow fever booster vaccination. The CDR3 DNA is TGTGCCAGCAGCCGGGGTCCCGGGACTAGCGGCCTCTCCTACGAGCAGTACTTC. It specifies CASSRGPGTSGLSYEQYF.